The 20 T cell receptor beta chains presented below share a single source sample, sequenced in a study of T cells expressing NK-cell markers. TCRdb reprocessed the 5' RACE reads and reports one entry per CDR3 protein, with no DNA. The sample table sets out roughly 430,000 distinct CDR3 sequences. Sequenced material: blood T cells: a sorted CD56 or NKG2C T cell subset, CD4+ or CD8+ T cells, or bulk PBMC T cells (not recorded which). The origin of the receptors is a woman aged 18 to 75 in good health.

The chain recombines TRBV6-6 with TRBJ2-1; TCRdb lists TRBD2, though no DNA is available to test this call. The CDR3 runs to 13 residues. Germline V gives CDR1 MNHNY, CDR2 SVGAGI (reference sequence). The CDR3 loop reads CASSPAERDEQFF.

The chain carries TRBV7-9 and TRBJ1-3. The CDR3 has 12 residues. CDR1 SEHNR and CDR2 FQNEAQ come from the germline V gene (reference sequence). CDR3 sequence: CASSLKFNTIYF. The whole variable domain, filled in from reference TRBV7-9 and TRBJ1-3, reads DTGVSQNPRHKITKRGQNVTFRCDPISEHNRLYWYRQTLGQGPEFLTYFQNEAQLEKSRLLSDRFSAERPKGSFSTLEIQRTEQGDSAMYLCASSLKFNTIYFGEGSWLTVV.

V is TRBV29-1 and J is TRBJ2-7; TCRdb indicates TRBD2, and absent DNA this call remains unverified. The CDR3 runs 12 residues. Germline V CDR1 and CDR2: SQVTM, ANQGSEA. The CDR3 protein is CSAAGLSYEQYF.

The chain combines TRBV20-1 with TRBJ1-1. From germline, CDR1 is DFQATT and CDR2 SNEGSKA (reference sequence). The CDR3 has 13 amino acids. Here the CDR3 reads CSARDGWSTEAFF.

The chain recombines TRBV27 with TRBJ2-7; TCRdb's assignment of TRBD1 cannot be checked, as there is no DNA. CDR3 size: 15 residues. The germline V gene has CDR1 MNHEY and CDR2 SMNVEV (reference sequence). This chain's CDR3 is CASSLSIQGRYEQYF.

This sequence joins TRBV27 and TRBJ2-5; lacking DNA, the TRBD2 call made by TCRdb goes unchecked. The CDR3 is 15 residues long. Germline V gene data show CDR1 as MNHEY and CDR2 as SMNVEV (reference sequence). The CDR3 sequence is CASSRRLAGQETQYF.

V usage is TRBV20-1 and J usage is TRBJ2-4. CDR3 length: 14 residues. Germline loops: CDR1 DFQATT, CDR2 SNEGSKA (reference sequence). The CDR3: CSAIPNHSKNIQYF.

This chain uses TRBV10-3 with TRBJ2-1; the D call from TCRdb, TRBD1, cannot be confirmed without DNA. This CDR3 comprises 13 residues. The germline V gene encodes CDR1 ENHRY and CDR2 SYGVKD. The CDR3 spells CAISPGTGDTKVF.

The rearrangement uses TRBV7-2 and TRBJ1-6; the TCRdb D gene call, TRBD1, has no DNA to confirm it. The CDR3 runs to 15 residues. The V gene's germline CDR1 is SGHTA and CDR2 FQGNSA. The CDR3: CASSLLGGGNSPLHF.

V gene TRBV6-2 or TRBV6-3 combines with J gene TRBJ2-2. Germline V gene lookup returns CDR1 MNHEY and CDR2 SVGEGT. The CDR3 totals 15 residues. CDR3 sequence reads: CASSYGFAGAGELFF.

The chain has TRBV19 and TRBJ2-3; without DNA, the TCRdb call of TRBD1 cannot be checked. Germline assignment: CDR1 LNHDA and CDR2 SQIVND (reference sequence). The CDR3 loop spans 17 amino acids. Here the CDR3 reads CASSIKGAGGRTDTQYF.

V and J are TRBV6-1 and TRBJ2-1. This CDR3 is built from 15 residues. Germline CDR1 reads MNHNS; CDR2 reads SASEGT. The CDR3 loop reads CASSELDRAYNEQFF.

The chain is built from TRBV11-2 and TRBJ2-1; as DNA is missing, the TRBD1 call by TCRdb cannot be tested. CDR3 length equals 18 residues. From germline, CDR1 is SGHAT and CDR2 FQNNGV. Here the CDR3 reads CASSSTPRTGTSYNEQFF. The full variable domain, completed using reference TRBV11-2 and TRBJ2-1, is EAGVAQSPRYKIIEKRQSVAFWCNPISGHATLYWYQQILGQGPKLLIQFQNNGVVDDSQLPKDRFSAERLKGVDSTLKIQPAKLEDSAVYLCASSSTPRTGTSYNEQFFGPGTRLTVL.

The chain employs TRBV18 and TRBJ1-5; TCRdb selects TRBD1, and the lack of DNA leaves this call unchecked. Looked up from germline, CDR1 is KGHSH and CDR2 is LQKENI. CDR3 length equals 14 residues. The CDR3 here is CASSPQGADQPQHF.

The chain combines TRBV5-4 with TRBJ1-1; absent DNA, TCRdb's TRBD1 call cannot be checked. The CDR3 spans 12 residues. Germline loops: CDR1 SGHNT, CDR2 YYREEE (reference sequence). This CDR3 is CASSGGGVEAFF.

The chain carries TRBV28 and TRBJ2-7; TCRdb's D gene call, TRBD2, goes unchecked for lack of DNA. The V gene's germline CDR1 is MDHEN and CDR2 SYDVKM. The CDR3 length is 16 residues. CDR3 amino acids: CASSPLGGGPPYEQYF.

The chain carries TRBV12-3 or TRBV12-4 and TRBJ1-4; with no DNA, the TCRdb D assignment of TRBD1 cannot be verified. This CDR3 has 16 amino acids. The CDR3 sequence is CASSLVDRDTNEKLFF.

This rearrangement joins TRBV30 to TRBJ1-1; TCRdb designates TRBD1, a call that cannot be tested without DNA. Germline CDR1 and CDR2: GTSNPN and SVGIG (reference sequence). The CDR3 consists of 13 residues. The CDR3 sequence: CAWSADRGRRAFF.

This chain links TRBV3-1 with TRBJ2-2; TCRdb returns TRBD1, unconfirmable since there is no DNA. The CDR3 loop spans 15 amino acids. Germline V gives CDR1 LGHDT, CDR2 YNNKEL (reference sequence). The CDR3: CASSLSDRAPGELFF.

CDR3 amino acids: CSASHLGQGGQPQHF. This sequence joins TRBV20-1 and TRBJ1-5; no DNA is available, so the TRBD1 call from TCRdb remains unchecked. The CDR3 covers 15 residues. Germline V lookup: CDR1 DFQATT, CDR2 SNEGSKA (reference sequence).